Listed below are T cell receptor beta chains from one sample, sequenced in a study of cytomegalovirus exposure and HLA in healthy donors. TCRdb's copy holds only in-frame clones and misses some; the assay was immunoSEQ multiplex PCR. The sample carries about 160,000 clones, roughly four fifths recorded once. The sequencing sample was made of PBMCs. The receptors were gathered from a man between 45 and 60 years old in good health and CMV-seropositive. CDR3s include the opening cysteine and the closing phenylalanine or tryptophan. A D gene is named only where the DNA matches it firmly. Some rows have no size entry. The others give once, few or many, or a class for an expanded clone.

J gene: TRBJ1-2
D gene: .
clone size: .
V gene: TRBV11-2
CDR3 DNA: TGTGCCAGCAGCTTTGACAGTCAGGGCAACTATGGCTACACCTTC
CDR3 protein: CASSFDSQGNYGYTF

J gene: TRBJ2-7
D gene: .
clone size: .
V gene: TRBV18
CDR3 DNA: TGTGCCAGCTCACCTTGGACAGAGGCCTACGAGCAGTACTTC
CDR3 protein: CASSPWTEAYEQYF

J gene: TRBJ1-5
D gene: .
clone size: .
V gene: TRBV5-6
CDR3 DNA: TGTGCCAGCAGTTCCGGGACTATGCAGCCCCAGCATTTT
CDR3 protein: CASSSGTMQPQHF

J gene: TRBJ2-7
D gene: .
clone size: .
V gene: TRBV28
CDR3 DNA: TGTGCCAGCAGTTTCCTACAGGGCTACGAGCAGTACTTC
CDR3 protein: CASSFLQGYEQYF

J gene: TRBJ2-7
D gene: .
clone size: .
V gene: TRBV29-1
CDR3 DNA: TGCAGCGTTGAAGAAGGGGGCGAGCAGTACTTC
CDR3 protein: CSVEEGGEQYF

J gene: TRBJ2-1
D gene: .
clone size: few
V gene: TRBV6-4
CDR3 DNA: TGTGCCAGCAGCCCTCAGGCGGGATTCCCCTACAATGAGCAGTTCTTC
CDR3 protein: CASSPQAGFPYNEQFF

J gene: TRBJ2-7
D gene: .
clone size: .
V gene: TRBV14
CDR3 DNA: TGTGCCAGCAGCCACTCGGGACTCCCCTACGAGCAGTACTTC
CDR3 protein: CASSHSGLPYEQYF

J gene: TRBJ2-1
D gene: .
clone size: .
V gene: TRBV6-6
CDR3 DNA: TGTTCCTCCAAGGGGGAGAGGACGAATGAGCAGTTCTTC
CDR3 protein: CSSKGERTNEQFF

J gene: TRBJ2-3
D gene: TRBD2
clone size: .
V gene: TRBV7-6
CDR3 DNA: TGTGCCAGCAGCCGTTCCCTAGCGGGAGGCACAGATACGCAGTATTTT
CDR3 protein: CASSRSLAGGTDTQYF

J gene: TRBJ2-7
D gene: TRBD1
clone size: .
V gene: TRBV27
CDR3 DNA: TGTGCCAGCAGTTACCGGGACAGGGGGCTTCTCGAGCAGTACTTC
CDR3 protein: CASSYRDRGLLEQYF